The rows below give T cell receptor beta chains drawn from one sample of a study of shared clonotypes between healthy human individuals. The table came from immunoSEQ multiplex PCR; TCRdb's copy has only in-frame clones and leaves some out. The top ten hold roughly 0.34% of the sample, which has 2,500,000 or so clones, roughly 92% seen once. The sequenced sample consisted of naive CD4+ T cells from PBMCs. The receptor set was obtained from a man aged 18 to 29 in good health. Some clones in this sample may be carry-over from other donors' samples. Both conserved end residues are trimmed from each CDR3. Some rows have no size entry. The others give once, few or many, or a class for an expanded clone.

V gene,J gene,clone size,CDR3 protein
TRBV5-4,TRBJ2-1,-,ASRGRVSGRSNEQF
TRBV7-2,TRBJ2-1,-,ASSLVGSGSLSYNEQF
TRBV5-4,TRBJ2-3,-,ASSLVDRALRTDTQY
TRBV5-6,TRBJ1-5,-,ASSFYRALGGNNQPQH
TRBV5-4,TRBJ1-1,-,ASSSKSQGSNTEAF
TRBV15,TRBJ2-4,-,ATSRARGVGNIQY
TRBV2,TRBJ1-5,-,ASSEAREPQH
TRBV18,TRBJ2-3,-,ASSPGTRQGTSTDTQY
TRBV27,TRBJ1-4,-,ASSLSQLSTLF
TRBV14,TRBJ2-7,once,ASSQVPGLPPAEQY
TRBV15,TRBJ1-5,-,ATSGTGRRQPQH
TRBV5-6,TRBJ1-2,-,ASSFQGAGYGYT
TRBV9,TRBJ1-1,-,ASSVVGQGYRDTEAF
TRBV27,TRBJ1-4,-,ASSSFRDGNEKLF
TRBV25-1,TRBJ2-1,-,ASSGPGLAGYEQF